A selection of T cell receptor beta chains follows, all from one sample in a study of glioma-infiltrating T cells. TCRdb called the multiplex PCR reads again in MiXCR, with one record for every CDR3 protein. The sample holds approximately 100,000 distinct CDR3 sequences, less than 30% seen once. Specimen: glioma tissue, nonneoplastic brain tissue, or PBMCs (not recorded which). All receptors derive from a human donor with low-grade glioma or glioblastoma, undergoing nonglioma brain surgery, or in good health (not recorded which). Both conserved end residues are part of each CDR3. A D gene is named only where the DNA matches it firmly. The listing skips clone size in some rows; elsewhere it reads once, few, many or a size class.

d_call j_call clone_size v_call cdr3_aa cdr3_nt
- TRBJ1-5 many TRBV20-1 CSARPQGNQPQHF TGCAGTGCTAGACCACAGGGTAATCAGCCCCAGCATTTT
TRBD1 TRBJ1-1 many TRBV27 CASSFGVRQGSSTEAFF TGTGCCAGCAGTTTTGGTGTTCGACAGGGATCCAGCACTGAAGCTTTCTTT
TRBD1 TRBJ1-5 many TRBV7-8 CASSFPDREGQPQHF TGTGCCAGCAGCTTTCCCGACAGGGAGGGTCAGCCCCAGCATTTT
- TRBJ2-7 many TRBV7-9 CASSLGSYEQYF TGTGCCAGCAGCTTAGGCTCCTACGAGCAGTACTTC
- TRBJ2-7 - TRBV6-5 CASSYKWVGFLSSYEHYF TGTGCCAGCAGTTACAAATGGGTCGGCTTCCTGAGCTCCTACGAGCATTACTTC
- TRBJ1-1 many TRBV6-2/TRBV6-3 CASRQVSEAFF TGTGCCAGCAGACAGGTCTCTGAAGCTTTCTTT
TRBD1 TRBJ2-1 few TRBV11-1 CACSFQSGGVIYNEQFF TGTGCCTGCAGCTTTCAGTCAGGGGGCGTTATTTACAATGAGCAGTTCTTC
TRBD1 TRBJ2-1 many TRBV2 CASESTLKTGINEQFF TGTGCCAGCGAATCAACCCTTAAGACAGGGATAAATGAGCAGTTCTTC
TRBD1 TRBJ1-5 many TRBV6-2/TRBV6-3 CASGQGAGSNQPQHF TGTGCCAGCGGACAGGGGGCTGGAAGCAATCAGCCCCAGCATTTT
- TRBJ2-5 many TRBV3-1 CASSQRYQETQYF TGTGCCAGCAGCCAAAGGTACCAAGAGACCCAGTACTTC
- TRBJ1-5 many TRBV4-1 CASSLGVNQPQHF TGCGCCAGCAGCCTTGGAGTCAATCAGCCCCAGCATTTT
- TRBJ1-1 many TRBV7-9 CASSFGQIAFF TGTGCCAGCAGCTTTGGTCAGATAGCTTTCTTT
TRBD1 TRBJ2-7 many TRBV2 CASKRTGYEQYF TGTGCCAGCAAGAGGACAGGGTACGAGCAGTACTTC
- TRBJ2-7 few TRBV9 CASSPRPLEEQYF TGTGCCAGCAGCCCACGACCCCTAGAAGAGCAGTACTTC
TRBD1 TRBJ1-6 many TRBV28 CASSDPGTEYNSPLHF TGTGCCAGCAGTGACCCCGGGACAGAGTATAATTCACCCCTCCACTTT
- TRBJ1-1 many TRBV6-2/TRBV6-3 CASRTRQNEAFF TGTGCCAGCAGAACTCGACAGAACGAAGCTTTCTTT
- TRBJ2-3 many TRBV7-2 CASSFRDSTDTQYF TGTGCCAGCAGCTTTAGGGACAGCACAGATACGCAGTATTTT
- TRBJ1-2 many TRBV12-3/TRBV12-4 CASSPGIDRHGYTF TGTGCCAGCAGCCCGGGGATCGATCGACATGGCTACACCTTC
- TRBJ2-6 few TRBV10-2 CASSEFSPQWSWGANVLTF TGCGCCAGCAGTGAGTTTTCCCCACAGTGGTCGTGGGGGGCCAACGTCCTGACTTTC
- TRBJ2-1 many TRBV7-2 CASSPRAQSNEQFF TGTGCCAGCAGCCCCAGGGCTCAGAGCAATGAGCAGTTCTTC
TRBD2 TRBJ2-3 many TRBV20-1 CSAQFALAGTVPDTQYF TGCAGTGCACAGTTCGCGCTAGCGGGAACAGTCCCAGATACGCAGTATTTT
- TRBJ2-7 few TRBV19 CASSISSNPRQYF TGTGCCAGTAGTATCTCCTCGAACCCCCGGCAGTACTTC